Listed below are T cell receptor beta chains from one sample, sequenced in a study of Graves' ophthalmopathy and Graves' hyperthyroidism. In TCRdb, the multiplex PCR reads were re-called with MiXCR into one record per CDR3 protein. The sample shows just over 600,000 distinct CDR3 sequences, about 24% of them seen only once. Input material: peripheral blood. These receptors were taken from a woman between 18 and 29 years old with stable Graves' hyperthyroidism. Some clones in this sample may be carry-over from other donors' samples. CDR3s include the opening cysteine and the closing phenylalanine or tryptophan. A D gene is named only where the DNA matches it firmly. Where a row states a size, it is once, few, many or the class of an expanded clone; other rows omit it.

j_gene | abundance | d_gene | v_gene | CDR3aa | CDR3nt
TRBJ1-1 | NA | NA | TRBV10-3 | CAISMDTEAFF | TGTGCCATCAGCATGGACACTGAAGCTTTCTTT
TRBJ1-1 | NA | NA | TRBV12-5 | CASGSPMNTEAFF | TGTGCTAGTGGTTCGCCCATGAACACTGAAGCTTTCTTT
TRBJ1-6 | once | NA | TRBV7-8 | CASSSERLLGSPLHF | TGTGCCAGCAGCAGTGAACGGCTCCTGGGTTCACCCCTCCACTTT
TRBJ2-7 | NA | NA | TRBV6-1 | CASTETGKSEQYF | TGTGCCAGCACCGAAACAGGGAAGAGCGAGCAGTACTTC
TRBJ2-7 | many | NA | TRBV10-1 | CASSDPAKEQYF | TGCGCCAGCAGTGACCCAGCGAAAGAGCAGTACTTC
TRBJ2-2 | few | NA | TRBV7-9 | CASSPGRGEAGELFF | TGTGCCAGCAGCCCCGGTAGGGGGGAAGCCGGGGAGCTGTTTTTT
TRBJ2-5 | few | TRBD2 | TRBV20-1 | CSARDVLAGGLEETQYF | TGCAGTGCTAGAGATGTCCTAGCGGGGGGCCTGGAAGAGACCCAGTACTTC
TRBJ1-5 | NA | NA | TRBV28 | CASSLGFRGNQPQHF | TGTGCCAGCAGTTTGGGTTTCAGGGGCAATCAGCCCCAGCATTTT
TRBJ1-1 | many | TRBD1 | TRBV19 | CASSTRDRGYDTEAFF | TGTGCCAGTAGTACTAGGGACAGGGGGTATGACACTGAAGCTTTCTTT
TRBJ2-7 | NA | TRBD2 | TRBV4-1 | CASSRLLGSTSGFYEQYF | TGCGCCAGCAGCCGCCTCTTGGGGTCGACTAGCGGGTTCTACGAGCAGTACTTC
TRBJ2-2 | many | TRBD2 | TRBV27 | CASRGLAGGTGELFF | TGTGCCAGCAGGGGTCTAGCGGGAGGAACCGGGGAGCTGTTTTTT
TRBJ2-7 | NA | NA | TRBV6-1 | CASSPYLPREQYF | TGTGCCAGCAGTCCCTATCTCCCTCGCGAGCAGTACTTC
TRBJ1-2 | many | NA | TRBV20-1 | CSAPETGIWDYGYTF | TGCAGTGCTCCTGAGACAGGCATTTGGGACTATGGCTACACCTTC
TRBJ2-5 | many | NA | TRBV2 | CASSELVGIQETQYF | TGTGCCAGCAGTGAGCTAGTGGGTATCCAAGAGACCCAGTACTTC
TRBJ1-1 | NA | NA | TRBV30 | CAWARQEAFF | TGTGCCTGGGCGAGGCAGGAAGCTTTCTTT
TRBJ1-1 | NA | NA | TRBV6-5 | CASSYQTTGITEAFF | TGTGCCAGCAGTTACCAAACTACAGGGATCACTGAAGCTTTCTTT
TRBJ1-1 | NA | NA | TRBV6-1 | CASSPLQGGRNTEAFF | TGTGCCAGCAGTCCCCTCCAGGGAGGGCGGAACACTGAAGCTTTCTTT
TRBJ2-2 | many | NA | TRBV7-2 | CASSFMWMNTGELFF | TGTGCCAGCAGCTTTATGTGGATGAACACCGGGGAGCTGTTTTTT